The clone carrying this TCR beta chain was picked up many times. The antigen remains undetermined. The time point here: longitudinal time-point 1 (baseline). Healthy controls consisted of blood bank volunteers in Maryland, USA. Unsorted libraries were prepared from 2 million PBMCs that had been stored at -80 C. This entry belongs to a study of neurological immune-mediated disorders. Study-level points and caveats: HTLV-1-associated myelopathy had the most TCR clonal expansion, while multiple sclerosis had the least, a level that fell below healthy controls.

A single run covered 15-18 subjects with over 200 million TCR-beta sequences. TCRdb analysed the 5' RACE reads with MiXCR anew, one entry per CDR3 protein. The table lists 60,000 to 90,000 distinct CDR3 sequences, roughly 10% of them singletons. The CDR3 spans 13 residues. Trimming took 1 base from V and 2 from J, leaving 6 bases between them. Germline assignment: CDR1 SGHTA and CDR2 FQGNSA. This sequence originates from a man aged 25 to 40 in good health. The sample consisted of PBMCs. The chain is built from TRBV7-2 and TRBJ2-7; D remains unclear. CDR3 nucleotide sequence: TGTGCCAGCAGCTTAGTGGTGACCTACGAGCAGTACTTC. Protein sequence: CASSLVVTYEQYF.